This T cell receptor beta chain was captured in a study of blood T cell repertoires in COVID-19. Overall study context: Whether acute or convalescent, the COVID-19 samples came from the United States, Italy and Spain.

Comment on this clone: Germline is not matched at one junction end, which may reflect a read error.

Under the authors' procedure: Researchers report that nucleated cell counts were estimated from reference gene primer amplification. Libraries were prepared by immunoSEQ multiplex PCR; TCRdb keeps only in-frame clonotypes and omits some of them. V, J and clone size derive from that table, while D and trimming were established from the DNA sequence. The sample contains 650,000 to 800,000 clones, about nine tenths of which appear only once. CDR1 is SGHVS and CDR2 is FNYEAQ in the germline V gene. The CDR3 is 17 amino acids. V and J are TRBV7-6 and TRBJ1-1; a weak D match, TRBD1 (6 bases). The receptor was derived from a woman between 18 and 29 years old with acute or convalescent COVID-19. Sequencing was done on a sample of peripheral blood. CDR3 amino acids: CASSLAGAGFGNTEAFF. CDR3 DNA sequence: TGTGCCAGCAGCCTAGCGGGGGCAGGGTTTGGGAACACTGAAGCTTTCTTT. The full variable domain, its missing parts supplied by reference TRBV7-6 and TRBJ1-1, is GAGVSQSPRYKVTKRGQDVALRCDPISGHVSLYWYRQALGQGPEFLTYFNYEAQQDKSGLPNDRFSAERPEGSISTLTIQRTEQRDSAMYRCASSLAGAGFGNTEAFFGQGTRLTVV.